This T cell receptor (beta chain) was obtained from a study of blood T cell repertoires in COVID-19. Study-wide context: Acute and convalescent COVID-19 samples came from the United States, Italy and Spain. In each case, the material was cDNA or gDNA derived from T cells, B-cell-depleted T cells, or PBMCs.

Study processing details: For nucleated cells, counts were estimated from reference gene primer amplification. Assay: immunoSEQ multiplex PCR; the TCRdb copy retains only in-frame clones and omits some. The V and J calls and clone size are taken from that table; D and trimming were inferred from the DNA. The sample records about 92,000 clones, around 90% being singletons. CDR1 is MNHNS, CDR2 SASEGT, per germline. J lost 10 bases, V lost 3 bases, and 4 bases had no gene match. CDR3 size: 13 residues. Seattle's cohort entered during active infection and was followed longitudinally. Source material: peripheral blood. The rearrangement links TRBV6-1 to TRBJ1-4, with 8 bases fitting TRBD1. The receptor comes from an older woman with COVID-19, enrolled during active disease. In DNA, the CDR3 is TGTGCCAGCAGTGATCCGACAGGGGTAAAACTGTTTTTT. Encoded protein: CASSDPTGVKLFF.